Each of the 3 T cell receptor beta chains below was sequenced from the same sample in a study of blood T cell repertoires in COVID-19. Data came from immunoSEQ multiplex PCR; TCRdb stores just in-frame clones and leaves some out. In the table there are tens of thousands of clones, over 75% of which are singletons. The sequenced sample was peripheral blood. These receptors originate from a human donor in a cohort sampled during active COVID-19.

V usage is TRBV27 and J usage is TRBJ1-5, with TRBD1 matching 7 bases. J lost 2 bases, V lost 7 bases, and 5 bases had no gene match. The CDR3 is made up of 14 amino acids. CDR1 and CDR2 from the germline V gene are MNHEY and SMNVEV (reference sequence). The CDR3 protein is CASKGTERNQPQHF. The CDR3 DNA is TGTGCCAGCAAAGGGACAGAACGCAATCAGCCCCAGCATTTT.

The chain recombines TRBV30 with TRBJ2-5, with 13 bases identical to TRBD2. CDR3 length: 16 residues. CDR1 GTSNPN and CDR2 SVGIG come from the germline V gene (reference sequence). V shed 2 bases and J 5 bases; nucleotides not matched to a gene: 8. CDR3: CAWSYGTSGVGETQYF. CDR3 DNA sequence: TGTGCCTGGAGTTACGGGACTAGCGGGGTGGGGGAGACCCAGTACTTC.

This sequence joins TRBV29-1 and TRBJ1-1, with D tentatively TRBD1 (5 bases). Trimming removed 4 bases at V and 3 bases at J, with 21 bases between. Germline CDR1 and CDR2: SQVTM and ANQGSEA. The CDR3 totals 16 residues. CDR3 DNA: TGCAGCGTTGGGCCAGGGTTTACGGGGAGGGACACTGAAGCTTTCTTT. Translated: CSVGPGFTGRDTEAFF. The full variable domain, completed using reference TRBV29-1 and TRBJ1-1, is SAVISQKPSRDICQRGTSLTIQCQVDSQVTMMFWYRQQPGQSLTLIATANQGSEATYESGFVIDKFPISRPNLTFSTLTVSNMSPEDSSIYLCSVGPGFTGRDTEAFFGQGTRLTVV.